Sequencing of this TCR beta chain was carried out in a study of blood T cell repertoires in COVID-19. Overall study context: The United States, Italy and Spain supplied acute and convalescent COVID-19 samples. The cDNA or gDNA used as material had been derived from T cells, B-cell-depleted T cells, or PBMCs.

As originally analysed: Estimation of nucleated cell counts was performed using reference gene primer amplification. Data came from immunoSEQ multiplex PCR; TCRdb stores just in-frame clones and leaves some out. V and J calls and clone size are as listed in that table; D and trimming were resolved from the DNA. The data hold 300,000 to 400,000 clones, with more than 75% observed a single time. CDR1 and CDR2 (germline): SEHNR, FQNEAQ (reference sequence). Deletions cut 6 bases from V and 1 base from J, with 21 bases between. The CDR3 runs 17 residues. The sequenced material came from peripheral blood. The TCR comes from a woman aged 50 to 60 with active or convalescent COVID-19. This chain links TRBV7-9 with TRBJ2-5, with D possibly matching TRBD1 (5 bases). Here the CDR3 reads CASSRSRARLSQETQYF. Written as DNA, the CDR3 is TGTGCCAGCAGTCGAAGCAGGGCCAGGTTAAGCCAAGAGACCCAGTACTTC.